The 29 T cell receptor beta chains below come from one sample, sequenced in a study of cytomegalovirus exposure and HLA in healthy donors. It was with 60 Vbeta and 13 Jbeta primers that the PCR ran. Repertoires were generated with immunoSEQ multiplex PCR, while TCRdb's copy carries only in-frame clones and drops some. The sample has around 150,000 clones; around 75% are singletons. Sequencing input: PBMCs. The receptors were gathered from a human donor in good health.

The chain has TRBV7-3 and TRBJ2-1, with D uncertain. The CDR3 has 14 residues. Germline CDR1 SGHTA, CDR2 FQGTGA. Deletions cut 4 bases from V and 2 bases from J, with 9 bases between. DNA of the CDR3: TGTGCCAGCAGCTGGTGGAGAGCCTACAATGAGCAGTTCTTC. Amino acid sequence: CASSWWRAYNEQFF.

V usage is TRBV15 and J usage is TRBJ2-7, with TRBD2 matching over 14 bases. V shed 3 bases and J 6 bases; nucleotides not matched to a gene: 1. CDR1 LNHNV and CDR2 YYDKDF come from the germline V gene (reference sequence). The CDR3 contains 14 residues. The CDR3 sequence is CATSSGLAGGEQYF. The CDR3 DNA reads as TGTGCCACCAGCAGTGGACTAGCGGGAGGCGAGCAGTACTTC.

This clone was found a few times. The chain recombines TRBV4-1 with TRBJ1-2; D gene ambiguous. Germline CDR1 reads MGHRA; CDR2 reads YSYEKL. The V end was cut by 3 bases, the J end by 8 bases, with 19 bases between. This CDR3 contains 15 residues. DNA of the CDR3: TGCGCCAGCAGCCACCTTCGGGCAGCCACGGGGGGCTACACCTTC. Translating gives CASSHLRAATGGYTF.

Written as DNA, the CDR3 is TGTGCCAGTAGTACCCGACAGGACCCCGTGTTTAATCAGCCCCAGCATTTT. The encoded protein is CASSTRQDPVFNQPQHF. The chain has TRBV19 and TRBJ1-5; possibly TRBD1 for D (6 bases). The germline V and J ends were trimmed by 4 bases and 4 bases, with 20 bases remaining between them. Germline CDR1 reads LNHDA; CDR2 reads SQIVND (reference sequence). The CDR3 runs to 17 residues. The variable domain in full, with the rest retrieved from reference TRBV19 and TRBJ1-5, is DGGITQSPKYLFRKEGQNVTLSCEQNLNHDAMYWYRQDPGQGLRLIYYSQIVNDFQKGDIAEGYSVSREKKESFPLTVTSAQKNPTAFYLCASSTRQDPVFNQPQHFGDGTRLSIL.

The genes are TRBV28 and TRBJ2-4; 8 bases map to TRBD2. V was pared by 2 bases and J by 0 bases, with 6 bases of the junction left unmatched. Germline V gives CDR1 MDHEN, CDR2 SYDVKM. The CDR3 is 17 amino acids. This CDR3 is CASSLMAGGGAKNIQYF. DNA for the CDR3: TGTGCCAGCAGTTTAATGGCGGGAGGAGGAGCCAAAAACATTCAGTACTTC.

The V gene is TRBV19, the J gene TRBJ2-1; 7 positions match TRBD1. The V gene end was trimmed by 5 bases and the J gene end by 7 bases; junction bases not matched to a gene: 5. CDR1 is LNHDA, CDR2 SQIVND, per germline (reference sequence). The CDR3 loop spans 13 amino acids. CDR3 region: CASSRDRANEQFF. The CDR3 DNA reads TGTGCCAGTAGTCGAGACAGGGCAAATGAGCAGTTCTTC.

The rearrangement links TRBV19 to TRBJ2-1, with TRBD2 matching over 11 bases. Germline loops: CDR1 LNHDA, CDR2 SQIVND (reference sequence). The CDR3 covers 14 residues. Germline trimming cut 7 bases from V and 7 bases from J; bases unmatched to any gene: 6. The CDR3 here is CASISGRAGNEQFF. In nucleotides, the CDR3 is TGTGCCAGTATTAGCGGGAGGGCCGGGAATGAGCAGTTCTTC.

J is TRBJ1-6 and V is TRBV9, with 8 bases identical to TRBD1. The CDR3 is 16 amino acids. The V gene end was trimmed by 4 bases and the J gene end by 10 bases; junction bases not matched to a gene: 13. Per the germline V gene, CDR1 is SGDLS and CDR2 is YYNGEE. The CDR3 loop reads CASSPPPDRGGSPLHF. In DNA, the CDR3 is TGTGCCAGCAGCCCTCCCCCCGACAGGGGAGGGTCACCCCTCCACTTT.

The chain has TRBV5-4 and TRBJ2-2; 11 bases are a match to TRBD2. V was clipped by 4 bases and J by 6 bases; unmatched bases: 8. CDR3 length equals 16 residues. CDR1 is SGHNT and CDR2 is YYREEE in the germline V gene (reference sequence). The CDR3 loop reads CASSLALAGGAGELFF. The CDR3 DNA follows: TGTGCCAGCAGCCTTGCCTTAGCGGGAGGGGCCGGGGAGCTGTTTTTT.

This clone was counted only a few times. The chain uses TRBV6-6 and TRBJ2-7; 9 bases agree with TRBD1. Germline V gives CDR1 MNHNY, CDR2 SVGAGI (reference sequence). V lost 6 bases and J lost 2; bases outside the gene matches: 8. The CDR3 length is 15 residues. CDR3 nucleotides: TGTGCCAGCAGCCAGGACAGGGGCTACACCTACGAGCAGTACTTC. Translation: CASSQDRGYTYEQYF.

Notes on this clone: Mismatch with germline at one junction end may stem from a read error. The chain couples TRBV7-9 to TRBJ1-2, with 7 bases that match TRBD1. In germline, CDR1 is SEHNR, CDR2 FQNEAQ (reference sequence). CDR3 length equals 12 residues. CDR3 loop: CSSSFDRVGYTF. The CDR3, as DNA: TGTTCCAGCAGCTTCGACAGGGTCGGCTACACCTTC.

This sequence joins TRBV18 and TRBJ1-1; 7 nucleotides align to TRBD1. The germline gives CDR1 KGHSH, CDR2 LQKENI. Unmatched junction bases numbered 3, after V lost 3 bases and J lost 8 bases. This CDR3 comprises 12 residues. CDR3 nucleotide sequence: TGTGCCAGCTCACCCGGACAGGCCGAAGCTTTCTTT. Translated, it gives CASSPGQAEAFF.

On this clone: The junction departs from the called germline gene at one end, perhaps through a read error. V and J are TRBV7-6 and TRBJ1-2; 9 bases agree with TRBD1. Germline V gene sequence: CDR1 SGHVS, CDR2 FNYEAQ. The CDR3 contains 14 residues. The CDR3 bases are TGTGCCAGCAGCTTAGGGACAGGGGCGGATGGCTACCCCTTC. This encodes CASSLGTGADGYPF.

The chain couples TRBV7-9 to TRBJ1-1, with D perhaps TRBD1 (5 bases). Germline CDR1 is SEHNR and CDR2 is FQNEAQ (reference sequence). The V gene lost 2 bases and the J gene lost 0 bases, with 13 bases spanning the gap. The CDR3 runs to 16 residues. This CDR3 is CASSLLAGGVNTEAFF. As DNA, the CDR3 is TGTGCCAGCAGCTTATTGGCGGGAGGGGTGAACACTGAAGCTTTCTTT.

CDR3 bases: TGTGCCAGTACCCTGAGGGACAGCTCTGGAAACACCATATATTTT. This sequence encodes CASTLRDSSGNTIYF. The chain joins TRBV19 to TRBJ1-3; TRBD1 matches at 7 bases. The CDR3 runs to 15 residues. CDR1 and CDR2 (germline): LNHDA, SQIVND (reference sequence). The junction had 6 bases not matched to a gene; V was cut back by 7 bases and J by 0 bases.

The chain uses TRBV5-1 and TRBJ2-7, with 11 bases aligning to TRBD2. Germline V gene data show CDR1 as SGHRS and CDR2 as YFSETQ. V lost 2 bases and J lost 3; bases outside the gene matches: 13. There are 18 residues in the CDR3. The CDR3 region is CASSFLLAGARPSYEQYF. The CDR3 DNA reads TGCGCCAGCAGCTTCCTACTAGCGGGAGCCAGACCCAGCTACGAGCAGTACTTC.

This clone appeared once. The chain carries TRBV29-1 and TRBJ2-1, with 8 bases matching TRBD2. Trimming cost V 4 bases and J 6 bases; bases outside gene matches: 5. The CDR3 consists of 13 residues. The germline gives CDR1 SQVTM, CDR2 ANQGSEA. CDR3 nucleotides: TGCAGCGTTGCATTCCTAGCGGGCAATGAGCAGTTCTTC. Translation gives CSVAFLAGNEQFF.

This clone was seen a single time. The rearrangement uses TRBV4-1 and TRBJ2-2; 10 nucleotides line up with TRBD2. This CDR3 has 15 amino acids. In germline, CDR1 is MGHRA, CDR2 YSYEKL. V was clipped by 4 bases and J by 5 bases; unmatched bases: 4. The CDR3 loop reads CASSPPLAGTGELFF. Written as DNA, the CDR3 is TGCGCCAGCAGCCCCCCACTAGCGGGGACCGGGGAGCTGTTTTTT.

The gene calls are TRBV19 and TRBJ1-2, with D possibly matching TRBD1 (5 bases). Germline V gene sequence: CDR1 LNHDA, CDR2 SQIVND (reference sequence). The CDR3 runs to 16 residues. V was clipped by 3 bases and J by 3 bases, with 17 bases between them. CDR3 sequence reads: CASSIIPQGTDYGYTF. CDR3 DNA: TGTGCCAGTAGTATTATCCCCCAGGGCACGGACTATGGCTACACCTTC.

The chain has TRBV9 and TRBJ2-7, with 8 bases fitting TRBD2. Looked up from germline, CDR1 is SGDLS and CDR2 is YYNGEE. With 3 bases clipped from V and 2 bases from J, the junction kept 10 bases outside the gene matches. This CDR3 is 16 amino acids long. The chain's CDR3 is CASSEVGGAPTYEQYF. For the CDR3, the DNA is TGTGCCAGCAGCGAGGTCGGGGGGGCCCCCACCTACGAGCAGTACTTC.

The chain couples TRBV10-1 to TRBJ2-5, with TRBD2 matching over 10 bases. J was trimmed by 4 bases and V by 4 bases; bases with no gene match: 9. The CDR3 spans 16 residues. In germline, CDR1 is WNHNN, CDR2 SYGVQD (reference sequence). DNA for the CDR3: TGCGCCAGCAGTGCCAGGACTAGCGGAGGGGGAGAGACCCAGTACTTC. Translating it yields CASSARTSGGGETQYF.

This clone was counted a few times. The V and J genes are TRBV12-5 and TRBJ2-5, with TRBD2 matching 8 bases. J was trimmed by 1 base and V by 6 bases; bases with no gene match: 4. The length of the CDR3 is 14 residues. Per the germline V gene, CDR1 is LGHNT and CDR2 is FRNRAP. CDR3 amino acids: CASGRGTSQETQYF. In DNA form, the CDR3 reads TGTGCTAGTGGGCGGGGGACTAGCCAAGAGACCCAGTACTTC.

The DNA of the CDR3 is TGTGCCAGTAGTATCGTGGGGGGAAGCTATGGCTACACCTTC. It yields the protein CASSIVGGSYGYTF. The J gene is TRBJ1-2, the V gene TRBV19; D is possibly TRBD1 (5 bases). The CDR3 totals 14 residues. V lost 3 bases and J 4 bases, leaving 12 bases between the germline ends. The germline CDR1 and CDR2 sequences are LNHDA and SQIVND (reference sequence).

The chain employs TRBV6-4 and TRBJ1-1, with 8 bases matching TRBD1. V was clipped by 6 bases and J by 1 base; unmatched bases: 7. This CDR3 spans 15 amino acids. Germline CDR1 is MRHNA and CDR2 is SNTAGT. CDR3: CASSETGTGNTEAFF. CDR3 nucleotides: TGTGCCAGCAGCGAAACCGGGACAGGGAACACTGAAGCTTTCTTT.

Written as DNA, the CDR3 is TGTGCCAGCAGGACAGGGGACCAGAACACTGAAGCTTTCTTT. This gives the protein CASRTGDQNTEAFF. The chain couples TRBV28 to TRBJ1-1; 8 bases fit TRBD1. The CDR3 is 14 residues long. CDR1 is MDHEN and CDR2 is SYDVKM in the germline V gene. V trimming: 6 bases; J trimming: 1 base; junction bases outside the gene matches: 4.

This clone was counted only a few times. The chain combines TRBV9 with TRBJ2-3; maybe TRBD1 (6 bases). CDR1 and CDR2 (germline): SGDLS, YYNGEE. Deletions cut 3 bases from V and 2 bases from J, with 16 bases between. This CDR3 spans 16 amino acids. The CDR3 spells CASSADQGSHTDTQYF. The CDR3 DNA is TGTGCCAGCAGCGCAGACCAGGGGAGCCACACAGATACGCAGTATTTT.

The V gene is TRBV7-9, the J gene TRBJ2-7; 8 bases align to TRBD1. Germline CDR1 is SEHNR and CDR2 is FQNEAQ (reference sequence). The V segment lost 1 base and the J segment 0 bases; nucleotides outside the gene matches: 5. This CDR3 has 16 residues. The CDR3 nucleotides read TGTGCCAGCAGCTTAGTGACAGGGGTGAGCTCCTACGAGCAGTACTTC. Translated, it gives CASSLVTGVSSYEQYF.

This clone was detected once. The CDR3 DNA follows: TGTGCCAGCAGCTTGGTAGGGGGTGCCTACAATGAGCAGTTCTTC. Amino acid sequence: CASSLVGGAYNEQFF. This chain links TRBV5-4 with TRBJ2-1; D perhaps matches TRBD1 (6 bases). The CDR3 totals 15 residues. CDR1 and CDR2 from the germline V gene are SGHNT and YYREEE (reference sequence). Trimming pared 0 bases from V and 2 bases from J, leaving 9 bases between.

This chain joins TRBV4-2 and TRBJ1-1, with 8 bases that match TRBD1. The junction had 12 bases not matched to a gene; V was cut back by 3 bases and J by 9 bases. CDR1 and CDR2 (germline): LGHNA, YNFKEQ. The CDR3 has 15 residues. The CDR3 region has the DNA TGTGCCAGCAGCCAGGGCCAAAGCGGGACAGGCAAAGCTTTCTTT. Encoded protein: CASSQGQSGTGKAFF.